The entry below describes one TCR beta chain. This clonotype was picked up many times. Which antigen it targets is not known. Per-base qualities were not stored, and no clone one base away is much larger. Sequenced using an Illumina HiSeq 2500. Quantitative 5'-RACE with molecular barcodes was used to prepare TCR beta libraries. In the original analysis: A new computational method based on a probabilistic model of VDJ rearrangement was used to identify disease-linked TCR variants. Using fastp trimming at Q25 and MiXCR clonotype assembly, TCRdb reanalyzed the public sequencing data and kept in-frame beta chains. Under each unique CDR3 protein, matching rows form one entry showing the most common genes and DNA. The V and J calls were determined by TCRdb, not by the authors. Counted in this sample were more than 250,000 distinct CDR3 sequences; around 10% of them appeared once. Of the sample, around 10% falls within the top ten clones.

These data are taken from a study of CD8 T cells in ankylosing spondylitis (TCRdb year 2017). Regarding the study in general: To find TCR variants linked to disease, the study profiled T cell receptor beta repertoires in ankylosing spondylitis patients and healthy donors. Peripheral blood samples were taken, and synovial fluid was additionally collected from ankylosing spondylitis patients. The full study cohort was made up of roughly 25 ankylosing spondylitis patients and about a hundred healthy donors.

Findings and caveats that apply to the study as a whole: A TCR beta motif made up of about eight highly homologous amino acid variants appeared to be characteristic of blood from ankylosing spondylitis patients. Some TCR beta motif variants had previously been reported in synovial fluid and blood of reactive arthritis patients, which suggested common disease-initiation mechanisms. The disease-linked clones were reported as significantly enriched in matched synovial fluid samples from ankylosing spondylitis patients. In peripheral blood, the disease-linked clones were found at relatively low frequencies and had a CD8+ phenotype.

The CDR3 holds 12 amino acids from the cysteine to the phenylalanine. The retained sequence is limited to the CDR3, 36 bases, with the frame set at the first base. As encoded in the germline V gene, CDR1 is MDHEN while CDR2 is SYDVKM. Trimming takes 6 bases from V and 2 bases from J, and the germline ends sit 2 bases apart. This clonotype was obtained from a female donor with ankylosing spondylitis or in good health (not recorded which). The receptor chain draws on TRBV28 and TRBJ2-6, with no confidently assigned D gene. Source material: blood, either unsorted or a sorted T cell fraction (not recorded which). For the CDR3, the sequence is CASRAGANVLTF. The DNA is TGTGCCAGCAGGGCTGGGGCCAACGTCCTGACTTTC.